This T cell receptor beta chain originates from a study of Graves' ophthalmopathy and Graves' hyperthyroidism. The TCR beta CDR3 regions underwent amplification from RNA transcripts. Second-round multiplex PCR came after a first-round RT-PCR that employed HTBI primers. TCRdb called the multiplex PCR reads again in MiXCR, with one record for every CDR3 protein. The sample records almost 750,000 distinct CDR3 sequences, 40% being singletons. This clonotype was detected only once. The CDR3 spans 11 residues. V gave up 1 base and J gave up 13 bases; unmatched junction bases: 0. Germline V lookup: CDR1 SQVTM, CDR2 ANQGSEA.

This chain uses TRBV29-1 with TRBJ2-6, with 8 bases identical to TRBD1. The sequence was collected from an adult man with Graves' ophthalmopathy. The sequencing input was peripheral blood. CDR3 sequence: CSVEGTGVLTF. CDR3 DNA: TGCAGCGTTGAAGGGACAGGGGTCCTGACTTTC.